The next 10 T cell receptor beta chains were all read from a single sample in a study of T cell changes during pregnancy in multiple sclerosis. TCRdb's table, derived via immunoSEQ multiplex PCR, lists solely in-frame clones and lacks some. The table includes 40,000 to 50,000 clones, 94% detected once. The sequencing used CD4+ T cells from peripheral blood mononuclear cells, collected in the third trimester of pregnancy. Receptors were obtained from a female donor with multiple sclerosis, enrolled in a pregnancy study.

The CDR3 region has the DNA TGTGCCAGCAGCTTAGCGCGGGGGACAGGGGGACGCAATGAGCAGTTCTTC. Protein sequence: CASSLARGTGGRNEQFF. J is TRBJ2-1 and V is TRBV7-2; 11 bases are a match to TRBD1. V was pared by 0 bases and J by 6 bases, with 7 bases of the junction left unmatched. The CDR3 consists of 17 residues. Looked up from germline, CDR1 is SGHTA and CDR2 is FQGNSA.

The rearrangement uses TRBV15 and TRBJ2-1, with 8 nucleotides matching TRBD1. Unmatched junction bases numbered 3, after V lost 1 base and J lost 7 bases. Germline-derived CDR1 and CDR2 are LNHNV and YYDKDF (reference sequence). CDR3 length: 14 amino acids. The DNA of the CDR3 is TGTGCCACCAGCAGAGGACAGGGGAGGAATGAGCAGTTCTTC. The encoded protein is CATSRGQGRNEQFF.

J is TRBJ1-5 and V is TRBV30; TRBD1 matches 10 bases. Unmatched junction bases numbered 4, after V lost 2 bases and J lost 6 bases. The CDR3 covers 14 residues. CDR1 is GTSNPN, CDR2 SVGIG, per germline (reference sequence). In DNA, the CDR3 is TGTGCCTGGAGTACGGACAGGGGGAGTCAGCCCCAGCATTTT. The encoded protein is CAWSTDRGSQPQHF. Filled out from reference TRBV30 and TRBJ1-5, the complete variable domain reads SQTIHQWPATLVQPVGSPLSLECTVEGTSNPNLYWYRQAAGRGLQLLFYSVGIGQISSEVPQNLSASRPQDRQFILSSKKLLLSDSGFYLCAWSTDRGSQPQHFGDGTRLSIL.

V usage is TRBV7-9 and J usage is TRBJ1-2; 10 nucleotides match TRBD1. CDR3 length equals 14 residues. With V trimmed by 4 bases and J by 6 bases, 5 bases remained unmatched. Looked up from germline, CDR1 is SEHNR and CDR2 is FQNEAQ (reference sequence). The CDR3 DNA follows: TGTGCCAGCAGCTCTCCGGGACAGGGGAATGGCTACACCTTC. It codes for CASSSPGQGNGYTF.

This chain connects TRBV5-1 to TRBJ1-6; the match to TRBD1 covers 7 bases. Germline values: CDR1 SGHRS, CDR2 YFSETQ. V dropped 2 bases and J dropped 5; count of bases not matched to a gene: 13. The CDR3 consists of 18 residues. The CDR3 spells CASSLTPGGLVNNSPLHF. CDR3 DNA: TGCGCCAGCAGCTTAACGCCAGGGGGGTTAGTGAATAATTCACCCCTCCACTTT.

The chain has TRBV10-3 and TRBJ1-5, with a tentative D call TRBD1 (6 bases). Trimming removed 8 bases at V and 5 bases at J, with 16 bases between. The CDR3 is made up of 14 amino acids. Germline CDR1 reads ENHRY; CDR2 reads SYGVKD. CDR3 in amino acids: CAIRGGAGDQPQHF. The CDR3 region has the DNA TGTGCCATCCGGGGGGGGGCTGGCGATCAGCCCCAGCATTTT.

The genes are TRBV6-5 and TRBJ1-2, with 9 bases lining up with TRBD1. This CDR3 region has 14 residues. V lost 5 bases to trimming and J lost 4 bases; unmatched junction nucleotides: 5. In germline, CDR1 is MNHEY, CDR2 SVGAGI. The CDR3 DNA sequence: TGTGCCAGCAGTCGGGACAGGGACGGCTATGGCTACACCTTC. Translation gives CASSRDRDGYGYTF.

The chain employs TRBV6-1 and TRBJ2-7; 8 bases agree with TRBD1. The ends lost 3 bases at V and 4 bases at J; junction bases unmatched: 8. The CDR3 is made up of 15 amino acids. The germline CDR1 and CDR2 sequences are MNHNS and SASEGT. The CDR3 bases are TGTGCCAGCAGTGAGGGACAGGTCTATTTGTACGAGCAGTACTTC. The encoded protein is CASSEGQVYLYEQYF.

V usage is TRBV7-6 and J usage is TRBJ1-6; D perhaps matches TRBD1 (6 bases). The CDR3 consists of 14 residues. V gave up 4 bases and J gave up 10 bases, with 14 bases separating them. Germline assignment: CDR1 SGHVS and CDR2 FNYEAQ. The CDR3: CASSSGQYDSPLHF. CDR3 sequence (DNA): TGTGCCAGCAGCTCAGGACAGTACGACTCACCCCTCCACTTT.

This chain connects TRBV18 to TRBJ1-2; D remains unclear. Germline CDR1 KGHSH, CDR2 LQKENI. The CDR3 spans 14 residues. V was trimmed by 3 bases and J by 4 bases, leaving 12 bases between them. Here the CDR3 reads CASSPSPRIYGYTF. The CDR3 region has the DNA TGTGCCAGCTCACCCAGTCCACGAATCTATGGCTACACCTTC. Looking up the rest from reference TRBV18 and TRBJ1-2 gives the full variable domain: NAGVMQNPRHLVRRRGQEARLRCSPMKGHSHVYWYRQLPEEGLKFMVYLQKENIIDESGMPKERFSAEFPKEGPSILRIQQVVRGDSAAYFCASSPSPRIYGYTFGSGTRLTVV.